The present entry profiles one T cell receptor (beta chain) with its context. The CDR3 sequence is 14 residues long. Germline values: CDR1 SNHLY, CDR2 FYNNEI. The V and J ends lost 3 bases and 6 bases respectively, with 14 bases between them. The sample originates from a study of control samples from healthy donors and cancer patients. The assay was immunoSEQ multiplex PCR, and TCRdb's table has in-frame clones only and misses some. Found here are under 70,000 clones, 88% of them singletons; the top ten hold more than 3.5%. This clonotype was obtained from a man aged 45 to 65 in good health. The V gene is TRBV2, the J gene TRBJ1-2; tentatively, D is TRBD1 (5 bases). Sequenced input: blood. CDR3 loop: CASSESGFGDGYTF. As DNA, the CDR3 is TGTGCCAGCAGTGAGTCAGGGTTTGGTGATGGCTACACCTTC.